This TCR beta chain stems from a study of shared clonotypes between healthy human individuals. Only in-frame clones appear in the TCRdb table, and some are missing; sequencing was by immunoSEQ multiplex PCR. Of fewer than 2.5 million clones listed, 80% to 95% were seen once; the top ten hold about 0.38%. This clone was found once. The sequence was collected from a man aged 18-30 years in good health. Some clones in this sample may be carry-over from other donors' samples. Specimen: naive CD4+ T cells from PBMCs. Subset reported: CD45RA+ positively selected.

The CDR3 DNA reads TGTGCCAGCAGTTTATTCTTAACTAGGACGGGGTACGAGCAGTACTTC. It translates to CASSLFLTRTGYEQYF. The chain joins TRBV28 to TRBJ2-7; tentatively, D is TRBD2 (5 bases). Germline V gives CDR1 MDHEN, CDR2 SYDVKM. Trimming pared 1 base from V and 4 bases from J, leaving 17 bases between. The CDR3 has 16 amino acids.